The TCR beta chain under discussion was sequenced for a study of blood T cell repertoires in COVID-19. Study context: From the United States, Italy and Spain came samples of acute and convalescent COVID-19. In each case, the material was cDNA or gDNA derived from T cells, B-cell-depleted T cells, or PBMCs.

The CDR3 length is 13 residues. Germline-derived CDR1 and CDR2 are MNHEY and SVGEGT. Between the trimmed V and J ends, which lost 6 bases and 7 bases, there was a span of 13 bases. In the authors' methods: Estimation of nucleated cell counts relied on the amplification of reference gene primers. Using immunoSEQ multiplex PCR, the repertoire was profiled, and TCRdb retains in-frame clones only, with some absent. V and J calls plus clone size are reproduced from that table; the DNA served to infer D and trimming. Altogether about 200,000 clones are present, around nine tenths being singletons, with the ten largest covering around 1.5%.

The sequenced sample consisted of peripheral blood. This clonotype was sampled from a man aged 18 to 30 with active or convalescent COVID-19. The gene calls are TRBV6-2 or TRBV6-3 and TRBJ2-1; unclear D gene. The CDR3 is CASSRARANEQFF. CDR3 bases: TGTGCCAGCAGCCGGGCCCGTGCAAATGAGCAGTTCTTC.